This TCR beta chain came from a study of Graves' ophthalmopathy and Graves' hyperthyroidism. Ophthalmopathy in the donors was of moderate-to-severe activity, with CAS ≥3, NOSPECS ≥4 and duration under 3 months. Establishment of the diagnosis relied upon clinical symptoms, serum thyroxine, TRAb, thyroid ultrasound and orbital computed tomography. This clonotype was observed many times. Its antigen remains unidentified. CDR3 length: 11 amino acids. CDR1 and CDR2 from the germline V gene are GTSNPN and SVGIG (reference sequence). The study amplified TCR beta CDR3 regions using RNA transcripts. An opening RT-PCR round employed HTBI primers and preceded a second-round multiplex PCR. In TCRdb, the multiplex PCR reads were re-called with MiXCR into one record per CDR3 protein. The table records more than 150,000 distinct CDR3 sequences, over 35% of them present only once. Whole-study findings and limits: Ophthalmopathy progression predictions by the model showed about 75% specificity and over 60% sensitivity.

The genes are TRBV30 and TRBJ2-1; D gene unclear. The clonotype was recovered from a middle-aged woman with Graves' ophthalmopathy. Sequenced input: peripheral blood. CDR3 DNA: TGTTCTATTCTCTCCTACAATGAGCAGTTCTTC. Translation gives CSILSYNEQFF.